The 11 T cell receptor beta chains presented below share a single source sample, sequenced in a study of blood T cell repertoires in COVID-19. Measured with immunoSEQ multiplex PCR; TCRdb has only the in-frame clones, and not every one. The profile shows about 200,000 clones, 80% to 90% of them singletons. Sequenced input: peripheral blood. The source is a human donor with active or convalescent COVID-19. The donor label of this sample is uncertain.

The rearrangement joins TRBV6-5 to TRBJ2-2; D not certain. The ends were cut back, 7 bases at V and 7 bases at J, with 13 bases in the middle. Per the germline V gene, CDR1 is MNHEY and CDR2 is SVGAGI. The CDR3 has 13 amino acids. The CDR3 here is CASKVIRGGELFF. CDR3 DNA sequence: TGTGCCAGCAAAGTAATCAGAGGCGGGGAGCTGTTTTTT.

A remark on this clone: This sample also contains other DNA sequences that code for the same CDR3. The V gene is TRBV7-2, the J gene TRBJ2-5; 9 nucleotides agree with TRBD2. CDR1 is SGHTA and CDR2 is FQGNSA in the germline V gene. J gave up 4 bases and V 3 bases, and 3 bases lay outside the gene matches. The length of the CDR3 is 14 residues. As DNA, the CDR3 is TGTGCCAGCAGCTTGGCGGGGGGGCGAGAGACCCAGTACTTC. It specifies CASSLAGGRETQYF. Full variable domain (outside the CDR3, taken from reference TRBV7-2 and TRBJ2-5): GAGVSQSPSNKVTEKGKDVELRCDPISGHTALYWYRQSLGQGLEFLIYFQGNSAPDKSGLPSDRFSAERTGGSVSTLTIQRTQQEDSAVYLCASSLAGGRETQYFGPGTRLLVL.

This clone was observed at least ten times. This CDR3 is CASRPVGQDEQYF. CDR3 nucleotide sequence: TGCGCCAGCAGGCCGGTGGGGCAAGACGAGCAGTACTTC. V gene TRBV5-1 combines with J gene TRBJ2-7; tentative D call: TRBD1 (5 bases). Germline CDR1 SGHRS, CDR2 YFSETQ. The CDR3 totals 13 residues. V lost 5 bases and J lost 5, with 14 bases in between. The complete variable domain, with remaining parts taken from reference TRBV5-1 and TRBJ2-7, reads KAGVTQTPRYLIKTRGQQVTLSCSPISGHRSVSWYQQTPGQGLQFLFEYFSETQRNKGNFPGRFSGRQFSNSRSEMNVSTLELGDSALYLCASRPVGQDEQYFGPGTRLTVT.

The rearrangement links TRBV10-1 to TRBJ2-3, with 8 positions matching TRBD2. Germline loops: CDR1 WNHNN, CDR2 SYGVQD (reference sequence). This CDR3 contains 15 residues. The junction had 7 bases not matched to a gene; V was cut back by 6 bases and J by 2 bases. For the CDR3, the DNA is TGCGCCAGCAGCGACGGACTAGCAGACACAGATACGCAGTATTTT. It yields the protein CASSDGLADTDTQYF.

V usage is TRBV7-2 and J usage is TRBJ1-2; D is unresolved. The CDR3 is 13 residues long. Germline CDR1 is SGHTA and CDR2 is FQGNSA. V gave up 5 bases and J gave up 2 bases, with 9 bases separating them. The CDR3 loop reads CASSPDTNYGYTF. The CDR3 nucleotides are TGTGCCAGCAGCCCTGACACAAACTATGGCTACACCTTC.

This chain uses TRBV14 with TRBJ1-4; TRBD1 matches at 7 bases. Per germline, CDR1 SGHDN and CDR2 FVKESK. CDR3 length: 21 amino acids. V lost 0 bases, J lost 2 bases, and 18 bases stayed unmatched. The CDR3 DNA sequence: TGTGCCAGCAGCCAAGATGGGCGACCGGGACAGACAATCGCGACTAATGAAAAACTGTTTTTT. Protein product: CASSQDGRPGQTIATNEKLFF.

This clone came up a few times. The chain has TRBV6-1 and TRBJ2-2; TRBD2 is a possible D gene (5 bases). Germline V gene sequence: CDR1 MNHNS, CDR2 SASEGT. With 1 base removed from V and 1 base from J, the gap between germline ends came to 13 bases. The CDR3 spans 17 residues. The CDR3, as DNA: TGTGCCAGCAGTGAAGTTTCGCTAGCATTGAACACCGGGGAGCTGTTTTTT. This translates into CASSEVSLALNTGELFF.

CDR3 sequence (DNA): TGTGCCTGGAGACCAGGGGAGAATAACTATGGCTACACCTTC. Its translation: CAWRPGENNYGYTF. This rearrangement joins TRBV30 to TRBJ1-2, with D maybe TRBD1 (6 bases). The CDR3 loop spans 14 amino acids. Between the trimmed V and J ends, which lost 3 bases and 1 base, there was a span of 12 bases. Germline V gene sequence: CDR1 GTSNPN, CDR2 SVGIG (reference sequence).

This clone showed up just a few times. The rearrangement joins TRBV28 to TRBJ1-1; unclear D gene. The ends were cut back, 3 bases at V and 2 bases at J, with 7 bases in the middle. Germline V gene data show CDR1 as MDHEN and CDR2 as SYDVKM. The CDR3 runs 13 residues. The CDR3 region is CASSFRRNTEAFF. The CDR3 DNA reads TGTGCCAGCAGTTTCCGGAGAAACACTGAAGCTTTCTTT.

V and J are TRBV5-4 and TRBJ2-7; TRBD2 matches at 8 bases. The trim removed 0 bases at V and 5 bases at J, leaving 13 bases unmatched. The CDR3 spans 17 residues. Looked up from germline, CDR1 is SGHNT and CDR2 is YYREEE (reference sequence). CDR3: CASSLVRAGGLKDEQYF. The CDR3 bases are TGTGCCAGCAGCTTGGTTAGGGCGGGAGGCCTTAAGGACGAGCAGTACTTC.

This chain uses TRBV29-1 with TRBJ1-2; TRBD1 aligns across 11 bases. Trimming removed 1 base from V and 4 bases from J; junction bases left unmatched: 2. The V gene's germline CDR1 is SQVTM and CDR2 ANQGSEA. The CDR3 has 14 amino acids. The CDR3 is CSVEVGTGGYGYTF. CDR3 DNA: TGCAGCGTTGAAGTAGGGACAGGGGGCTATGGCTACACCTTC.